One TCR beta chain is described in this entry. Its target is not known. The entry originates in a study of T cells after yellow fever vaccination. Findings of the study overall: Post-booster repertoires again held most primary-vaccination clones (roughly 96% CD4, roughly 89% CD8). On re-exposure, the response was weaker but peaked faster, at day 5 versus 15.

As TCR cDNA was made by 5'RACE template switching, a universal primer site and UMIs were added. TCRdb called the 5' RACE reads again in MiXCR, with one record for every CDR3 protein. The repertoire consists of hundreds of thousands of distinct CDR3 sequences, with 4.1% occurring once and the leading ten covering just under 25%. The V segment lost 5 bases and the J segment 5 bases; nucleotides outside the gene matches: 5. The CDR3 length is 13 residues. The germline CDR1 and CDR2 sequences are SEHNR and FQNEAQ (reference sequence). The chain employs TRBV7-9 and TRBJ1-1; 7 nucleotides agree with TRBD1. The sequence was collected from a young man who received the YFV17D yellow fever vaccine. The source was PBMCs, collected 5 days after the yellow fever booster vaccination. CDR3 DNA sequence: TGTGCCAGCAGCGCCGGGGGACAGACTGAAGCTTTCTTT. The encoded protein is CASSAGGQTEAFF.